The 6 T cell receptor beta chains given below trace back to one sample, sequenced in a study of response to subunit inactivated influenza vaccine. TCRdb re-called the RT-PCR reads through MiXCR, storing one row per CDR3 protein. The data hold roughly 700,000 distinct CDR3 sequences, with around 14% observed a single time. Sequencing was performed on PBMCs from blood, taken roughly 15 days before vaccination. The receptors come from a man aged 50-60 years who received an inactivated influenza vaccine.

The rearrangement joins TRBV10-3 to TRBJ2-3, with 11 positions matching TRBD2. Germline V gene data show CDR1 as ENHRY and CDR2 as SYGVKD. CDR3 length: 19 amino acids. After removal of 8 bases from V and 2 bases from J, the junction contained 18 bases not matched to a gene. The CDR3 loop is CAIYATSGGPSHITDTQYF. The CDR3 DNA reads as TGTGCCATCTATGCAACTAGCGGGGGCCCTAGCCACATCACAGATACGCAGTATTTT.

CDR3 amino acids: CASSQSPAMNTEAFF. The CDR3 DNA is TGCGCCAGCAGCCAAAGTCCCGCTATGAACACTGAAGCTTTCTTT. V gene TRBV4-3 combines with J gene TRBJ1-1; D uncertain. The CDR3 contains 15 residues. From germline, CDR1 is LGHNA and CDR2 YSLEER. Trimming removed 2 bases from V and 0 bases from J, with 10 bases in between.

This clonotype has a handful of counts. The V gene is TRBV6-2 or TRBV6-3, the J gene TRBJ2-3; perhaps D is TRBD1 or TRBD2 (5 bases each). The CDR3 totals 16 residues. Germline CDR1 reads MNHEY; CDR2 reads SVGEGT. V was shortened by 5 bases and J by 3 bases, with 18 bases between the two germline ends. CDR3 sequence (DNA): TGTGCCAGCAGTACCCGGGACCCCAGGTCTACAGATACGCAGTATTTT. Translating gives CASSTRDPRSTDTQYF.

This clonotype was picked up a small number of times. The rearrangement joins TRBV20-1 to TRBJ2-1, with D tentatively TRBD2 (6 bases). The V gene's germline CDR1 is DFQATT and CDR2 SNEGSKA (reference sequence). The CDR3 runs to 15 residues. Trimming stripped 6 bases from V and 8 bases from J, with 23 bases between. The CDR3: CSAPPIAGPYDEQFF. As DNA, the CDR3 is TGCAGTGCCCCCCCTATTGCGGGGCCCTATGATGAGCAGTTCTTC.

CDR3 nucleotides: TGTGCCAGCAGCGGGCATGCGACCACCGGGGAGCTGTTTTTT. Its translation: CASSGHATTGELFF. V usage is TRBV9 and J usage is TRBJ2-2; D gene unclear. CDR1 is SGDLS and CDR2 is YYNGEE in the germline V gene. V lost 3 bases and J 4 bases, leaving 10 bases between the germline ends. There are 14 residues in the CDR3.

The gene calls are TRBV6-5 and TRBJ2-6; perhaps TRBD2 as D (6 bases). There are 16 residues in the CDR3. Trimming cost V 4 bases and J 2 bases, with 12 bases left between them. The germline V gene has CDR1 MNHEY and CDR2 SVGAGI. In nucleotides, the CDR3 is TGTGCCAGCAGTTCCTTCGGAGGGCCTGGGGCCAACGTCCTGACTTTC. Encoded protein: CASSSFGGPGANVLTF.